Below are 23 T cell receptor beta chains sequenced from a single sample in a study of T-cell memory formation after mild COVID-19. TCRdb used MiXCR to reprocess the 5' RACE reads, holding one entry per CDR3 protein. This table holds around 190,000 distinct CDR3 sequences, about 18% found once. The sequencing input was PBMCs or a T cell subset sorted from them (not recorded which). These receptors all stem from a young man who had mild COVID-19 (a few samples of this study predate the infection). Cell type and time point are not known.

As for this clonotype: The junction shows a germline mismatch at one end, possibly a read error. V gene TRBV5-4 combines with J gene TRBJ2-7; D may be TRBD1 (6 bases). Germline CDR1 and CDR2: SGHNT and YYREEE (reference sequence). The CDR3 runs to 11 residues. CDR3 nucleotide sequence: TGTGCCAGCAGGTTGGGGGCCGAGCAGTACTTC. This codes for CASRLGAEQYF.

This clonotype has only a few counts. V usage is TRBV12-3 or TRBV12-4 and J usage is TRBJ1-3; the D is unclear. V was shortened by 7 bases and J by 4 bases, with 5 bases between the two germline ends. The CDR3 totals 11 residues. The CDR3 sequence is CASTVGNTIYF. In nucleotides, the CDR3 is TGTGCCAGCACGGTGGGAAACACCATATATTTT.

This rearrangement joins TRBV5-1 to TRBJ1-1; D is unclear. CDR3 length equals 14 residues. V dropped 4 bases and J dropped 5 bases, with 15 bases sitting between them. The V gene's germline CDR1 is SGHRS and CDR2 YFSETQ. The CDR3 DNA sequence: TGCGCCAGCAGCCGGAGCGGCACGAGGACTGAAGCTTTCTTT. Amino acid sequence: CASSRSGTRTEAFF. Drawing the rest from reference TRBV5-1 and TRBJ1-1, the complete variable domain is KAGVTQTPRYLIKTRGQQVTLSCSPISGHRSVSWYQQTPGQGLQFLFEYFSETQRNKGNFPGRFSGRQFSNSRSEMNVSTLELGDSALYLCASSRSGTRTEAFFGQGTRLTVV.

This clonotype has at least ten counts. The chain couples TRBV7-6 to TRBJ1-4; D is ambiguous. Trimming removed 2 bases from V and 0 bases from J, with 7 bases in between. Germline V gives CDR1 SGHVS, CDR2 FNYEAQ. There are 15 residues in the CDR3. CDR3 coding DNA: TGTGCCAGCAGCTTAAGACCGGCAACTAATGAAAAACTGTTTTTT. Its translation is CASSLRPATNEKLFF.

The rearrangement joins TRBV7-9 to TRBJ1-2; D might be TRBD1 (5 bases). The germline V and J ends were trimmed by 2 bases and 8 bases, with 15 bases remaining between them. CDR1 and CDR2 (germline): SEHNR, FQNEAQ (reference sequence). The CDR3 extends over 14 amino acids. CDR3 region: CASSLKGAGQGYTF. The CDR3 DNA is TGTGCCAGCAGCTTAAAAGGGGCAGGGCAAGGCTACACCTTC.

This clonotype was detected many times. V is TRBV29-1 and J is TRBJ1-2; 10 positions match TRBD1. The CDR3 has 13 amino acids. Trimming removed 4 bases from V and 9 bases from J; junction bases left unmatched: 8. Germline V gene sequence: CDR1 SQVTM, CDR2 ANQGSEA. The CDR3 nucleotides are TGCAGCGTTGTCGCGGGACAGGGGTCGCGCTACACCTTC. Residues: CSVVAGQGSRYTF. Filled out from reference TRBV29-1 and TRBJ1-2, the complete variable domain reads SAVISQKPSRDICQRGTSLTIQCQVDSQVTMMFWYRQQPGQSLTLIATANQGSEATYESGFVIDKFPISRPNLTFSTLTVSNMSPEDSSIYLCSVVAGQGSRYTFGSGTRLTVV.

The chain links TRBV6-5 to TRBJ2-5; D unresolved. The CDR3 contains 13 residues. Germline CDR1 reads MNHEY; CDR2 reads SVGAGI. V was shortened by 0 bases and J by 5 bases, with 7 bases between the two germline ends. CDR3 region: CASSYSQPETQYF. The CDR3 nucleotides read TGTGCCAGCAGTTACTCCCAGCCTGAGACCCAGTACTTC.

This clonotype occurred many times. The chain has TRBV30 and TRBJ1-2; a possible D gene is TRBD1 (5 bases). There are 15 residues in the CDR3. V was shortened by 1 base and J by 2 bases, with 14 bases between the two germline ends. In germline, CDR1 is GTSNPN, CDR2 SVGIG (reference sequence). CDR3 coding DNA: TGTGCCTGGAGTGCGACCCAGGGAAGGAACTATGGCTACACCTTC. It yields the protein CAWSATQGRNYGYTF.

This rearrangement joins TRBV6-5 to TRBJ2-2; 8 bases are a match to TRBD2. CDR1 is MNHEY and CDR2 is SVGAGI in the germline V gene. Trimming cost V 4 bases and J 6 bases; bases outside gene matches: 10. This CDR3 comprises 16 residues. As DNA, the CDR3 is TGTGCCAGCAGTTCTGGAACTAGCGGCGGAGCCGGGGAGCTGTTTTTT. It translates to CASSSGTSGGAGELFF.

This clonotype was found a few times. The rearrangement links TRBV3-1 to TRBJ1-2; D remains ambiguous. CDR3 length: 12 residues. Trimming pared 4 bases from V and 8 bases from J, leaving 11 bases between. Germline CDR1 LGHDT, CDR2 YNNKEL (reference sequence). The CDR3 here is CASSRGPGGYTF. The CDR3 DNA reads TGTGCCAGCAGCCGCGGGCCCGGAGGCTACACCTTC.

V usage is TRBV29-1 and J usage is TRBJ2-1, with D possibly matching TRBD1 (5 bases). Trimming stripped 6 bases from V and 10 bases from J, with 7 bases between. The CDR3 contains 9 residues. Looked up from germline, CDR1 is SQVTM and CDR2 is ANQGSEA. The DNA of the CDR3 is TGCAGCGTACCAGGGGAGCAGTTCTTC. Translation: CSVPGEQFF.

At least ten counts were recorded for this clonotype. The chain employs TRBV4-3 and TRBJ2-1; 9 bases line up with TRBD1. V trimming: 0 bases; J trimming: 8 bases; junction bases outside the gene matches: 5. This CDR3 region has 15 residues. Germline lookup yields CDR1 LGHNA and CDR2 YSLEER. DNA of the CDR3: TGCGCCAGCAGCCAAGATGACAGGGGGATCGATGAGCAGTTCTTC. It is translated as CASSQDDRGIDEQFF.

This rearrangement joins TRBV5-1 to TRBJ1-1, with D perhaps matching TRBD1 (5 bases). The CDR3 extends over 13 amino acids. The germline V gene has CDR1 SGHRS and CDR2 YFSETQ. V was trimmed by 3 bases and J by 7 bases, leaving 13 bases between them. This chain's CDR3 is CASSSGERLEAFF. The CDR3 nucleotides are TGCGCCAGCAGCTCGGGGGAGAGACTTGAAGCTTTCTTT.

The rearrangement joins TRBV6-8 to TRBJ1-5, with TRBD1 as a possible D gene (6 bases). The CDR3 extends over 15 amino acids. V was shortened by 2 bases and J by 3 bases, with 11 bases between the two germline ends. Germline-derived CDR1 and CDR2 are MNHGY and SAAAGT. CDR3 sequence reads: CASSYPDSYNQPQHF. The CDR3 DNA follows: TGTGCCAGCAGTTACCCGGACAGTTACAATCAGCCCCAGCATTTT.

A few counts support this clonotype. At one of its ends the junction is not consistent with the germline gene, which may arise from a read error. The chain links TRBV28 to TRBJ2-5, with a tentative D call TRBD1 (6 bases). CDR3 size: 15 residues. The germline V gene encodes CDR1 MDHEN and CDR2 SYDVKM. The CDR3 here is CASSLGASLEETQHF. The CDR3 nucleotides are TGTGCCAGCAGTTTGGGGGCTAGCTTGGAAGAGACCCAGCACTTC.

The gene calls are TRBV7-2 and TRBJ2-3; D remains ambiguous. Per the germline V gene, CDR1 is SGHTA and CDR2 is FQGNSA. This CDR3 is 14 amino acids long. Trimming took 3 bases from V and 0 from J, leaving 7 bases between them. CDR3 region: CASSFWGSTDTQYF. The DNA of the CDR3 is TGTGCCAGCAGCTTTTGGGGTAGCACAGATACGCAGTATTTT.

The rearrangement uses TRBV4-2 and TRBJ1-1; TRBD1 agrees at 9 bases. Germline CDR1 and CDR2: LGHNA and YNFKEQ. The length of the CDR3 is 12 residues. The V gene end was trimmed by 5 bases and the J gene end by 5 bases; junction bases not matched to a gene: 0. The CDR3 here is CASSGQGTEAFF. The CDR3 DNA reads TGTGCCAGCAGCGGACAGGGGACTGAAGCTTTCTTT.

This chain's CDR3 is CATSRVFGSSEKLFF. The CDR3 nucleotides are TGTGCCACCAGCAGAGTATTTGGGAGTAGTGAAAAACTGTTTTTT. The rearrangement joins TRBV15 to TRBJ1-4; D remains unclear. Between the trimmed V and J ends, which lost 1 base and 7 bases, there was a span of 13 bases. The CDR3 contains 15 residues. Germline loops: CDR1 LNHNV, CDR2 YYDKDF (reference sequence).

The chain joins TRBV6-5 to TRBJ2-6; D remains ambiguous. Germline values: CDR1 MNHEY, CDR2 SVGAGI. The CDR3 is 15 amino acids. The V end was cut by 2 bases, the J end by 0 bases, with 5 bases between. In nucleotides, the CDR3 is TGTGCCAGCAGTTACATTTCCTCTGGGGCCAACGTCCTGACTTTC. Translated, it gives CASSYISSGANVLTF.

This clonotype has only a few counts. The chain links TRBV7-2 to TRBJ2-2, with 9 bases that match TRBD1. This CDR3 region has 15 residues. Germline values: CDR1 SGHTA, CDR2 FQGNSA. V lost 5 bases, J lost 7 bases, and 8 bases stayed unmatched. The CDR3 region is CASSPWTGVNGELFF. CDR3 sequence (DNA): TGTGCCAGCAGCCCTTGGACAGGGGTGAACGGGGAGCTGTTTTTT.

The V and J genes are TRBV27 and TRBJ2-4; D ambiguous. The CDR3 runs 14 residues. V shed 3 bases and J shed 1 base, with 7 bases lying between them. Germline V lookup: CDR1 MNHEY, CDR2 SMNVEV (reference sequence). CDR3 loop: CASSFLGAKNIQYF. The CDR3 nucleotides are TGTGCCAGCAGTTTTTTGGGGGCCAAAAACATTCAGTACTTC.

This clonotype was counted only a few times. The chain combines TRBV6-2 or TRBV6-3 with TRBJ2-7, with 7 bases that match TRBD2. This CDR3 contains 18 residues. Germline V gene lookup returns CDR1 MNHEY and CDR2 SVGEGT. V trimming: 4 bases; J trimming: 4 bases; junction bases outside the gene matches: 19. The CDR3, as DNA: TGTGCCAGCAGTTCCCAAACGCTCCGTAGCGGGCCCCCTTACGAGCAGTACTTC. Its protein product is CASSSQTLRSGPPYEQYF.

The gene calls are TRBV5-1 and TRBJ2-2, with 9 bases lining up with TRBD1. The CDR3 totals 15 residues. Germline CDR1 is SGHRS and CDR2 is YFSETQ. The J segment lost 7 bases and the V segment lost 1 base, leaving 5 bases of the junction unmatched. The CDR3 here is CASSLNRGLGGELFF. In nucleotides, the CDR3 is TGCGCCAGCAGCTTGAACAGGGGGCTCGGCGGGGAGCTGTTTTTT. Variable domain in full (rest from reference TRBV5-1 and TRBJ2-2): KAGVTQTPRYLIKTRGQQVTLSCSPISGHRSVSWYQQTPGQGLQFLFEYFSETQRNKGNFPGRFSGRQFSNSRSEMNVSTLELGDSALYLCASSLNRGLGGELFFGEGSRLTVL.